A selection of T cell receptor beta chains follows, all from one sample in a study of blood T cell repertoires in COVID-19. Sequenced by immunoSEQ multiplex PCR; TCRdb stores in-frame clones only, minus some. The sample lists about 200,000 clones; about 84% were seen once. Sequenced: peripheral blood. These receptors came from a woman older than 75 with acute or convalescent COVID-19. The CDR3 runs from the conserved cysteine through the conserved F or W. D genes are given only for firm matches. Only some rows state a clone size, as once, few, many or a class for expanded clones.

>NA|NA|TRBJ1-3|TRBV6-1
TGTGCCAGCCTTGTTGGAGGGGACTACACCATATATTTT
CASLVGGDYTIYF
>NA|NA|TRBJ2-7|TRBV5-1
TGCGCCAGCAGCATAATCGGACAGCTCTACGAGCAGTACTTC
CASSIIGQLYEQYF
>NA|TRBD1|TRBJ1-2|TRBV5-4
TGTGCCAGCAGACATAGGACAGGGACCTATGGCTACACCTTC
CASRHRTGTYGYTF
>NA|NA|TRBJ1-1|TRBV19
TGTGCCAGTAGCTTCACTGAAGCTTTCTTT
CASSFTEAFF
>NA|NA|TRBJ1-2|TRBV28
TGTGCCAGCAGTCCCCCCGGGAGGGTAGGTGGCTACACCTTC
CASSPPGRVGGYTF
>few|NA|TRBJ1-5|TRBV19
TGTGCCAGTAGTACCCTAGCAGGGGGCAATCAGCCCCAGCATTTT
CASSTLAGGNQPQHF
>NA|NA|TRBJ1-4|TRBV30
TGTGCCTGGAGTGTAATTGGGAGAGATGAAAAACTGTTTTTT
CAWSVIGRDEKLFF
>few|NA|TRBJ1-5|TRBV2
TGTGCCAGCAGTGGAGGTATGTATCAGCCCCAGCATTTT
CASSGGMYQPQHF
>NA|NA|TRBJ1-1|TRBV10-3
TGTGCCACCGGAATCAGGGAGGGGACTGAAGCTTTCTTT
CATGIREGTEAFF
>NA|TRBD2|TRBJ2-1|TRBV19
TGTGCCAGTAGGGACCCCTCTAGCGGCCCGTCCTCCTACAATGAGCAGTTCTTC
CASRDPSSGPSSYNEQFF
>NA|TRBD1|TRBJ2-4|TRBV6-5
TGTGCCAGCAGTTCCTTAAACAGGGGAGCCAAAAACATTCAGTACTTC
CASSSLNRGAKNIQYF
>NA|NA|TRBJ2-2|TRBV6-1
TGTGCCAGCAGTGACGGACCGGGACAAAACACCGGGGAGCTGTTTTTT
CASSDGPGQNTGELFF
>once|NA|TRBJ1-3|TRBV6-5
TGTGCCGGCAGTCCATCCTCTGGAAACACCATATATTTT
CAGSPSSGNTIYF
>NA|TRBD2|TRBJ2-1|TRBV5-4
TGTGCCAGCAGCTTGGCTAGCGGGGCGGTTAATGAGCAGTTCTTC
CASSLASGAVNEQFF
>NA|NA|TRBJ1-2|TRBV27
TGTGCCAGCAGGGGGGCGCTAGAGACGAAGGGCTACACCTTC
CASRGALETKGYTF
>few|TRBD1|TRBJ1-5|TRBV7-8
TGTGCCAGCAGCCCGACAGGGGGACCCAATCAGCCCCAGCATTTT
CASSPTGGPNQPQHF
>few|TRBD2|TRBJ2-5|TRBV7-9
TGTGCCAGCAGCGTACGCCTCTCGGGAGGTCAGACCCAGTACTTC
CASSVRLSGGQTQYF
>few|NA|TRBJ2-3|TRBV19
TGTGCCAGTAGTTCTGGGACTGGATTCACAGATACGCAGTATTTT
CASSSGTGFTDTQYF
>NA|NA|TRBJ2-2|TRBV7-9
TGTGCCAGCAGCTTAGCGGGGGCCACCGGGGAGCTGTTTTTT
CASSLAGATGELFF
>NA|NA|TRBJ2-7|TRBV19
TGTGCCAGTAGTACCCCTGGTGGGCGCTACGAGCAGTACTTC
CASSTPGGRYEQYF
>NA|NA|TRBJ1-2|TRBV5-1
TGCGCCAGCAGCTTGGTAGGAGATAACTATGGCTACACCTTC
CASSLVGDNYGYTF
>NA|TRBD2|TRBJ2-5|TRBV5-1
TGCGCCAGCAGCAATCCATTTAGCGGGAGTCGGGAGACCCAGTACTTC
CASSNPFSGSRETQYF
>NA|NA|TRBJ2-5|TRBV11-2
TGTGCCAGCAGCAGCATAACGGTCCAAGAGACCCAGTACTTC
CASSSITVQETQYF
>NA|NA|TRBJ1-1|TRBV7-2
TGTGCCAGCAGCCAAGCGGGGTTTAACACTGAAGCTTTCTTT
CASSQAGFNTEAFF
>few|TRBD1|TRBJ1-6|TRBV6-5
TGTGCCAGCAGTACAGGGGGCAGGTCACCCCTCCACTTT
CASSTGGRSPLHF
>NA|TRBD1|TRBJ1-4|TRBV27
TGTGCCAGCGGATCTCGGGACAGGGGAGGCGAAAAACTGTTTTTT
CASGSRDRGGEKLFF
>NA|NA|TRBJ2-5|TRBV3-1/TRBV3-2
TGTGCCAGCAGCCAAGTGAGGGAGACCCAGTACTTC
CASSQVRETQYF
>NA|NA|TRBJ1-2|TRBV7-8
TGTGCCAGCAGCTTAGACAGCCTCTATGGCTACACCTTC
CASSLDSLYGYTF
>NA|TRBD2|TRBJ2-1|TRBV5-1
TGCGCCAGTGTATCGGGGGGGTCCTACAATGAGCAGTTCTTC
CASVSGGSYNEQFF
>NA|TRBD1|TRBJ1-1|TRBV6-1
TGTGCCAGCAGTGAGGTTTCAGGGACAGGGTGGAGTTATGAAGCTTTCTTT
CASSEVSGTGWSYEAFF
>NA|TRBD2|TRBJ2-7|TRBV5-6
TGTGCCAGCACTTACGGGGGGGAGCAGTACTTC
CASTYGGEQYF
>once|TRBD1|TRBJ1-3|TRBV15
TGTGCCACCAGCGAGAATTCCGGGACAGCTTCTGGAAACACCATATATTTT
CATSENSGTASGNTIYF
>NA|TRBD1|TRBJ1-1|TRBV19
TGTGCCAGTAGTATCACGACAGGGATGAACACTGAAGCTTTCTTT
CASSITTGMNTEAFF
>NA|NA|TRBJ1-5|TRBV12-3/TRBV12-4
TGTGCCAGCAGTTTGGGGAGCTCTCAGCCCCAGCATTTT
CASSLGSSQPQHF
>few|NA|TRBJ1-5|TRBV6-1
TGTGCCAGCAGTGAAACACACGGCCTCCGGGCCCAGCATTTT
CASSETHGLRAQHF
>NA|NA|TRBJ1-4|TRBV5-1
TGCGCCAGCAGCCGCGAGTTGGGGGCAGAAAAACTGTTTTTT
CASSRELGAEKLFF
>few|TRBD1|TRBJ1-2|TRBV2
TGTGCCAGCAGTGAAACGACAGGGACCAACTATGGCTACACCTTC
CASSETTGTNYGYTF
>few|NA|TRBJ2-1|TRBV25-1
TGTGCCAGCTCCAGCCAAGGGGTCAATGAGCAGTTCTTC
CASSSQGVNEQFF
>NA|NA|TRBJ1-3|TRBV6-1
TGTGCCAGCAGTGAATCGTGGGGCACTGGAAACACCATATATTTT
CASSESWGTGNTIYF
>NA|NA|TRBJ2-6|TRBV5-1
TGCGCCAGCAGCTACCCGATTGGGGGGTCCGGGGCCAACGTCCTGACTTTC
CASSYPIGGSGANVLTF
>NA|NA|TRBJ2-7|TRBV7-8
TGTGCCAGCAGCTTTAATTCACTTTTCTACGAGCAGTACTTC
CASSFNSLFYEQYF
>NA|NA|TRBJ1-2|TRBV30
TGTGCCTGGAGTCCCGAGGGCTTAGCTAACTATGGCTACACCTTC
CAWSPEGLANYGYTF
>NA|TRBD1|TRBJ2-7|TRBV6-5
TGTGCCAGCAGCGACAGGGGGGCCTACGAGCAGTACTTC
CASSDRGAYEQYF
>NA|NA|TRBJ1-5|TRBV19
TGTGCCAGTAGTATGGGCAGGTTTACCAGCAATCAGCCCCAGCATTTT
CASSMGRFTSNQPQHF
>NA|NA|TRBJ1-5|TRBV28
TGTGCCAGCAGCAAACGAACAGGGCCCCAGCATTTT
CASSKRTGPQHF
>NA|NA|TRBJ2-5|TRBV6-5
TGTGCCACAACTCCCAGCCCGACAGGGACTGAGACCCAGTACTTC
CATTPSPTGTETQYF
>NA|NA|TRBJ1-3|TRBV29-1
TGCAGCGTTGATATAGACAGCTCTGGAAACACCATATATTTT
CSVDIDSSGNTIYF
>NA|TRBD2|TRBJ2-2|TRBV5-1
TGCGCCAGCAGCTTCGGCGGACTAGCGGGAGCCTATGGGCCTAACAGGGAGCTGTTTTTT
CASSFGGLAGAYGPNRELFF
>few|TRBD1|TRBJ2-5|TRBV7-9
TGTGCCAGCAGCCCAGGGGGTTACCAAGAGACCCAGTACTTC
CASSPGGYQETQYF
>NA|TRBD1|TRBJ1-6|TRBV6-2/TRBV6-3
TGTGCCAGCATCCCTGGGGACAGGCATAATTCACCCCTCCACTTT
CASIPGDRHNSPLHF
>once|NA|TRBJ1-4|TRBV2
TGTGCCAGCAGTGAGGGCCCCCTAATGAAAACGGTGTTTTTT
CASSEGPLMKTVFF